The rows below give T cell receptor beta chains drawn from one sample of a study of T-cell memory formation after mild COVID-19. TCRdb redid the calling of the 5' RACE reads with MiXCR, one entry per CDR3 protein. The data show tens of thousands of distinct CDR3 sequences, approximately 16% seen once. Sequencing was performed on PBMCs or a T cell subset sorted from them (not recorded which). Source of these receptors: an adult who had mild COVID-19 (a few samples of this study predate the infection). Cell type and time point are not known. Both conserved end residues are trimmed from each CDR3. Fields, in order: clone size, D gene, V gene, J gene, CDR3 protein. The D gene is left open where the match is weak. Expanded clones get a size class; other rows say once, few or many, or leave the size out.

many	TRBD1	TRBV12-3/TRBV12-4	TRBJ1-4	ASSPADRISEKLF
many	-	TRBV20-1	TRBJ2-7	SAGGAPFYEQY
medium-sized	-	TRBV7-2	TRBJ2-4	ASSLRDGTGALAKNIQY
many	TRBD2	TRBV28	TRBJ2-7	ASRLGLALTYEQY
many	-	TRBV20-1	TRBJ2-3	SAPVVGDTQY
many	TRBD1	TRBV11-1	TRBJ2-7	ASSLGTGRIYEQY
many	TRBD2	TRBV12-3/TRBV12-4	TRBJ2-1	ASSLWLAGNNEQF
many	TRBD1	TRBV6-6	TRBJ2-1	ASSYSAPRRQGRHEQF
many	TRBD1	TRBV7-6	TRBJ1-1	ASSLARGDTEAF
once	TRBD2	TRBV11-3	TRBJ2-1	ASSPLTGRARNEQF
many	-	TRBV5-1	TRBJ1-4	ASTRGIATNEKLF
many	TRBD2	TRBV4-1	TRBJ2-3	ASSQDGTSGGGDTQY
many	TRBD1	TRBV7-3	TRBJ2-5	ASSLRTGVGETQY
-	TRBD2	TRBV7-2	TRBJ2-3	ASSLAPGLAATDTQY
many	TRBD2	TRBV7-3	TRBJ2-1	ASSSGTSTPEQF
-	-	TRBV24-1	TRBJ2-3	ATSDFPAETDTQY
once	TRBD1	TRBV29-1	TRBJ2-7	SVEGQDYEQY
few	-	TRBV19	TRBJ1-3	ASTPLEGGRNTIY
many	-	TRBV7-8	TRBJ2-6	ASSPTAGAGANVLT
-	TRBD1	TRBV7-9	TRBJ2-7	ASSDGTGFFEQY
-	-	TRBV2	TRBJ1-1	ASSEYMNTEAF
many	-	TRBV5-1	TRBJ2-1	ASSVTLLGEQF
-	-	TRBV7-2	TRBJ1-2	ASSRGKGRYGYT
many	-	TRBV6-6	TRBJ2-7	ASSRTEGGKQY
-	-	TRBV29-1	TRBJ2-7	SVETYGTYEQY
few	-	TRBV2	TRBJ2-5	ASRGRVLQETQY
-	-	TRBV7-9	TRBJ1-2	ASSLSGYGYT
medium-sized	-	TRBV7-3	TRBJ1-1	ASSLTDLGNTEAF
medium-sized	TRBD2	TRBV24-1	TRBJ2-3	ATEQGLAGGGTDTQY
many	TRBD2	TRBV12-3/TRBV12-4	TRBJ2-1	ASNKRKAGGKNEQF
many	TRBD2	TRBV2	TRBJ2-3	ASSAWSGRARDTQY
medium-sized	-	TRBV7-3	TRBJ2-5	ASSLRDGEQETQY
few	TRBD1	TRBV5-1	TRBJ1-4	ASSLNMGQPNEKLF
many	TRBD1	TRBV2	TRBJ1-1	ASSEMGAGGTEAF
medium-sized	TRBD1	TRBV5-5	TRBJ2-7	ASSRGQQAYYEQY
many	-	TRBV24-1	TRBJ2-2	ATQYTGELF
few	TRBD1	TRBV5-5	TRBJ2-7	ASSLAWTGGYEQY
-	TRBD2	TRBV29-1	TRBJ2-1	SVALAGPADEQF
many	-	TRBV7-9	TRBJ1-1	ASSLLGVTEAF
few	-	TRBV7-9	TRBJ1-1	ASSQSLGNTEAF
-	-	TRBV30	TRBJ1-1	AWSVWGKDTEAF
once	-	TRBV5-1	TRBJ2-2	ASSLAKAVYTGELF
few	-	TRBV19	TRBJ1-5	ASSSQGSNQPQH
many	TRBD2	TRBV9	TRBJ2-1	ASSAVFGGDSYNEQF
many	-	TRBV6-6	TRBJ2-7	ASISETYEQY
-	TRBD2	TRBV15	TRBJ2-1	ATSRDSAAGFEQF
many	-	TRBV7-9	TRBJ2-2	ASRSGGELF
many	TRBD2	TRBV7-2	TRBJ2-3	ASSLNRPSSGATDTQY
many	TRBD2	TRBV5-6	TRBJ2-5	ASSLGLAGGRLRDQY
many	-	TRBV5-5	TRBJ1-2	ASSLAVSNYGYT
-	TRBD1	TRBV12-3/TRBV12-4	TRBJ2-7	ASSLGTGWGEQY
many	TRBD1	TRBV12-3/TRBV12-4	TRBJ1-1	ASRILGTGFTEAF
-	TRBD1	TRBV4-1	TRBJ1-2	ASSQERTGGNYGYT
-	TRBD1	TRBV19	TRBJ1-1	ASGTAKGTEAF